This T cell receptor beta chain stems from a study of blood T cell repertoires in COVID-19. The CDR3 length is 15 residues. Between the trimmed V and J ends, which lost 0 bases and 1 base, there was a span of 7 bases. Germline V CDR1 and CDR2: LGHNA, YSLEER. Profiled with immunoSEQ multiplex PCR; TCRdb holds only in-frame clones, not every one. Here the sample spans under 250,000 clones, about 76% being singletons. This clonotype originated in a woman in her 40s with COVID-19, enrolled during active disease. Input material: peripheral blood. V usage is TRBV4-3 and J usage is TRBJ1-5; possible D gene TRBD1, 5 bases. This CDR3 reads CASSQEKGSNQPQHF. CDR3 nucleotides: TGCGCCAGCAGCCAAGAGAAGGGGAGCAATCAGCCCCAGCATTTT.